The 29 T cell receptor beta chains given below trace back to one sample, sequenced in a study of spatial heterogeneity in lung cancer. TCRdb itself ran the 5' RACE reads through MiXCR, one entry per CDR3 protein. The sample has about 50,000 distinct CDR3 sequences; approximately 7.6% are singletons. Stated time point: sample taken at primary tumor resection. Whole RNA obtained from tumor, nontumor lung or frozen PBMC underwent sequencing without sorting. Sample: PBMCs, taken at surgery. The receptors come from a female donor with early-stage non-small cell lung cancer.

The V and J genes are TRBV7-2 and TRBJ2-3, with 7 bases lining up with TRBD2. The CDR3 runs to 14 residues. Trimming took 5 bases from V and 8 from J; bases not matched to a gene: 10. The germline CDR1 and CDR2 sequences are SGHTA and FQGNSA. The CDR3 here is CASSKPTGGGTQYF. CDR3 nucleotide sequence: TGTGCCAGCAGCAAACCGACGGGGGGTGGTACGCAGTATTTT.

The chain employs TRBV7-9 and TRBJ2-7; 11 positions match TRBD1. This CDR3 has 17 amino acids. Losses at the gene ends were 5 bases for V and 2 bases for J; bases not matched to a gene: 11. In germline, CDR1 is SEHNR, CDR2 FQNEAQ (reference sequence). This CDR3 reads CASSPRAPGQGAYEQYF. DNA of the CDR3: TGTGCCAGCAGCCCGCGAGCCCCGGGACAGGGGGCCTACGAGCAGTACTTC.

The rearrangement links TRBV29-1 to TRBJ1-1; TRBD1 is a possible D gene (6 bases). Per germline, CDR1 SQVTM and CDR2 ANQGSEA. V was trimmed by 7 bases and J by 3 bases, leaving 18 bases between them. The CDR3 contains 14 residues. CDR3 nucleotides: TGCAGCGCGAACAGGGTTTGGGGGGACACTGAAGCTTTCTTT. It translates to CSANRVWGDTEAFF.

This clonotype was detected ten times or more. The chain joins TRBV5-4 to TRBJ2-1; TRBD1 or TRBD2 may be the D gene (5 bases each). Germline CDR1 and CDR2: SGHNT and YYREEE (reference sequence). Trimming removed 3 bases from V and 0 bases from J, with 25 bases in between. This CDR3 has 20 amino acids. The CDR3 nucleotides are TGTGCCAGCAGCTCATCACCCGGGACCAGGGCGACCGGCTCCTACAATGAGCAGTTCTTC. Protein sequence: CASSSSPGTRATGSYNEQFF.

Concerning this clonotype itself: It may be a read error: a sequence one base away is much more abundant. The chain uses TRBV12-3 or TRBV12-4 and TRBJ2-3; 7 bases map to TRBD1. CDR3 length equals 12 residues. The CDR3 region is CTSSPGGDTQYF. CDR3 nucleotide sequence: TGTACCAGCAGTCCAGGGGGAGATACGCAGTATTTT.

The chain employs TRBV7-9 and TRBJ1-5; D not resolved. Per the germline V gene, CDR1 is SEHNR and CDR2 is FQNEAQ (reference sequence). The V and J ends lost 5 bases and 3 bases respectively, with 17 bases between them. The CDR3 covers 16 residues. CDR3 amino acids: CASSETTEHLNQPQHF. CDR3 bases: TGTGCCAGCAGCGAAACCACAGAACACCTCAATCAGCCCCAGCATTTT.

This clonotype was found many times. The chain couples TRBV12-3 or TRBV12-4 to TRBJ2-5; D might be TRBD1 (6 bases). Trimming took 6 bases from V and 2 from J, leaving 13 bases between them. The CDR3 runs 14 residues. In DNA form, the CDR3 reads TGTGCCAGCAGAAAGGACAGCTTACAAGAGACCCAGTACTTC. Its translation is CASRKDSLQETQYF.

A few counts support this clonotype. This chain's CDR3 is CASSLEAWPQHF. CDR3 nucleotide sequence: TGTGCCAGCAGTTTAGAAGCTTGGCCCCAGCATTTT. The J gene is TRBJ1-5, the V gene TRBV12-3 or TRBV12-4; D ambiguous. CDR3 length: 12 amino acids. Trimming left V 1 base short and J 9 bases short, with 7 bases between.

This clonotype appeared a few times. The chain is built from TRBV9 and TRBJ2-1, with 12 bases identical to TRBD2. The germline V gene encodes CDR1 SGDLS and CDR2 YYNGEE. The CDR3 contains 14 residues. V was clipped by 4 bases and J by 13 bases; unmatched bases: 9. CDR3 nucleotide sequence: TGTGCCAGCAGCCTAGCGGGGGGGACTTGGGAACAGTTCTTC. Its translation is CASSLAGGTWEQFF.

This clonotype was seen only a few times. The chain uses TRBV29-1 and TRBJ2-2; 12 bases align to TRBD1. V lost 7 bases to trimming and J lost 4 bases; unmatched junction nucleotides: 10. CDR3 size: 16 residues. Germline CDR1 is SQVTM and CDR2 is ANQGSEA. DNA of the CDR3: TGCAGCGCTAGAGGGACAGGGGGCCGGGGCACCGGGGAGCTGTTTTTT. The encoded protein is CSARGTGGRGTGELFF.

This clonotype was seen many times. This chain uses TRBV12-3 or TRBV12-4 with TRBJ1-4; TRBD1 agrees at 8 bases. J lost 12 bases, V lost 2 bases, and 5 bases had no gene match. This CDR3 has 13 residues. The CDR3 is CASSLYRGEELFF. CDR3 sequence (DNA): TGTGCCAGCAGTTTATACAGGGGGGAGGAACTGTTTTTT.

This chain uses TRBV9 with TRBJ2-5, with D uncertain. V lost 3 bases, J lost 4 bases, and 10 bases lay in between. CDR3 size: 13 residues. Germline V gene sequence: CDR1 SGDLS, CDR2 YYNGEE. CDR3 sequence: CASSGIGPETQYF. CDR3 in DNA: TGTGCCAGCAGCGGAATAGGGCCAGAGACCCAGTACTTC.

This clonotype was picked up a small number of times. The chain couples TRBV11-2 to TRBJ2-7; no firm D call. Germline CDR1 reads SGHAT; CDR2 reads FQNNGV. The length of the CDR3 is 15 residues. Trimming cost V 1 base and J 3 bases, with 13 bases left between them. CDR3 amino acids: CASSLASGSFYEQYF. The CDR3 bases are TGTGCCAGCAGCTTAGCCTCCGGCTCTTTCTACGAGCAGTACTTC.

This clonotype was recorded many times. The rearrangement joins TRBV7-3 to TRBJ2-2; 10 bases fit TRBD2. The trim removed 7 bases at V and 8 bases at J, leaving 16 bases unmatched. CDR1 and CDR2 (germline): SGHTA, FQGTGA. CDR3 size: 17 residues. The CDR3 protein is CASTSTGAGGPKGELFF. CDR3 DNA: TGTGCCAGCACCTCGACCGGAGCGGGGGGGCCTAAAGGGGAGCTGTTTTTT.

V and J are TRBV6-1 and TRBJ1-1; D perhaps matches TRBD1 (5 bases). CDR1 and CDR2 from the germline V gene are MNHNS and SASEGT. V lost 0 bases and J lost 8, with 19 bases in between. This CDR3 region has 16 residues. The CDR3 region is CASSEAAGQGSTEAFF. The CDR3 coding sequence is TGTGCCAGCAGTGAAGCGGCGGGCCAGGGAAGCACGGAAGCTTTCTTT.

The V call is TRBV24-1, the J call TRBJ2-5, with D possibly TRBD2 on 5 matching bases. V was pared by 12 bases and J by 0 bases, with 13 bases between. From germline, CDR1 is KGHDR and CDR2 SFDVKD. CDR3 length equals 13 residues. In DNA form, the CDR3 reads TGTGCCGTACATTGGGAGTACCAAGAGACCCAGTACTTC. This sequence encodes CAVHWEYQETQYF.

This clonotype was observed many times. V gene TRBV20-1 combines with J gene TRBJ2-6; 8 bases agree with TRBD2. CDR1 and CDR2 from the germline V gene are DFQATT and SNEGSKA (reference sequence). The CDR3 is made up of 17 amino acids. With V trimmed by 6 bases and J by 3 bases, 13 bases remained unmatched. The CDR3 is CSARPLSGGGGANVLTF. Here the CDR3 DNA reads TGCAGTGCCCGACCTTTAAGCGGGGGAGGTGGGGCCAACGTCCTGACTTTC.

This sequence joins TRBV7-6 and TRBJ2-1; 7 bases align to TRBD1. The CDR3 has 14 residues. Germline trimming cut 2 bases from V and 5 bases from J; bases unmatched to any gene: 3. Germline CDR1 is SGHVS and CDR2 is FNYEAQ. The CDR3 sequence: CASSLTRGNNEQFF. CDR3 coding DNA: TGTGCCAGCAGCTTAACCAGGGGGAACAATGAGCAGTTCTTC.

In this sample, this clonotype turned up a few times. The chain is built from TRBV28 and TRBJ1-1, with D possibly being TRBD1 (6 bases). The CDR3 extends over 15 amino acids. V lost 8 bases, J lost 2 bases, and 18 bases lay in between. Germline loops: CDR1 MDHEN, CDR2 SYDVKM. CDR3 DNA sequence: TGTGCCAGCCATGACCTTGGGACACAAAACACTGAAGCTTTCTTT. Its protein is CASHDLGTQNTEAFF.

The rearrangement uses TRBV7-2 and TRBJ2-2, with D tentatively TRBD2 (7 bases). This CDR3 is 16 amino acids long. The germline CDR1 and CDR2 sequences are SGHTA and FQGNSA. V was cut by 1 base and J by 2 bases, with 11 bases left in between. CDR3: CASSLVGGLNTGELFF. The CDR3 bases are TGTGCCAGCAGCTTAGTCGGGGGGCTAAACACCGGGGAGCTGTTTTTT. The entire variable domain, with the rest obtained from reference TRBV7-2 and TRBJ2-2, is as follows: GAGVSQSPSNKVTEKGKDVELRCDPISGHTALYWYRQSLGQGLEFLIYFQGNSAPDKSGLPSDRFSAERTGGSVSTLTIQRTQQEDSAVYLCASSLVGGLNTGELFFGEGSRLTVL.

This clonotype occurred a few times. The chain has TRBV30 and TRBJ1-2; D not resolved. The germline V gene has CDR1 GTSNPN and CDR2 SVGIG (reference sequence). The V and J ends lost 3 bases and 1 base respectively, with 6 bases between them. The CDR3 extends over 12 amino acids. The CDR3 DNA sequence: TGTGCCTGGAGCATTGGTAACTATGGCTACACCTTC. Protein sequence: CAWSIGNYGYTF.

This clonotype has ten or more counts. The chain combines TRBV10-3 with TRBJ1-2, with D hard to call. The germline gives CDR1 ENHRY, CDR2 SYGVKD. The V end lost 6 bases, the J end lost 1 base, and 12 bases lay between the germline ends. The CDR3 is made up of 14 amino acids. The CDR3 sequence: CAISAQDFNYGYTF. For the CDR3, the DNA is TGTGCCATCAGCGCTCAGGATTTTAACTATGGCTACACCTTC.

The V call is TRBV7-2, the J call TRBJ2-3; D is undetermined. CDR1 and CDR2 (germline): SGHTA, FQGNSA. Deletions cut 5 bases from V and 4 bases from J, with 7 bases between. The CDR3 runs 12 residues. The CDR3 region is CASSHFADTQYF. In nucleotides, the CDR3 is TGTGCCAGCAGCCACTTTGCAGATACGCAGTATTTT.

This clonotype was counted at least ten times. The chain uses TRBV4-3 and TRBJ2-1; D may be TRBD2 (7 bases). The germline V gene has CDR1 LGHNA and CDR2 YSLEER. With 4 bases removed from V and 5 bases from J, the gap between germline ends came to 21 bases. The CDR3 spans 17 residues. This CDR3 reads CASSPQTSRDTHNEQFF. Here the CDR3 DNA reads TGCGCCAGCAGCCCACAGACTAGCCGGGACACACACAATGAGCAGTTCTTC.

This clonotype was seen many times. This chain joins TRBV19 and TRBJ1-5; D is undetermined. Germline V lookup: CDR1 LNHDA, CDR2 SQIVND (reference sequence). Between the trimmed V and J ends, which lost 3 bases and 3 bases, there was a span of 6 bases. The CDR3 has 13 amino acids. This CDR3 reads CASSIQVNQPQHF. The DNA for the CDR3 is TGTGCCAGTAGTATCCAAGTCAATCAGCCCCAGCATTTT.

This clonotype occurred a few times. The V call is TRBV29-1, the J call TRBJ2-5; D is tentatively TRBD1 or TRBD2 (5 bases each). This CDR3 has 17 residues. Trimming left V 7 bases short and J 4 bases short, with 28 bases between. The germline gives CDR1 SQVTM, CDR2 ANQGSEA. The CDR3: CSAHPGTGPARRETQYF. The CDR3 nucleotides read TGCAGCGCCCATCCCGGGACGGGACCCGCCCGGAGAGAGACCCAGTACTTC.

In its sample, this clonotype was seen many times. This chain links TRBV3-1 with TRBJ2-5; D unclear. V lost 1 base and J lost 5, with 11 bases in between. The CDR3 is 14 amino acids. The germline V gene has CDR1 LGHDT and CDR2 YNNKEL (reference sequence). The DNA of the CDR3 is TGTGCCAGCAGCCAAGGACTCGCTGCCGAGACCCAGTACTTC. Protein sequence: CASSQGLAAETQYF.

This clonotype was counted between two and nine times. The CDR3 spells CASSDRSGFESYEQYF. DNA for the CDR3: TGCGCCAGCAGTGATCGATCGGGGTTCGAGAGCTACGAGCAGTACTTC. V is TRBV10-2 and J is TRBJ2-7; maybe TRBD2 (5 bases). Germline CDR1 is WSHSY and CDR2 is SAAADI. The CDR3 has 16 amino acids. V lost 3 bases and J 3 bases, leaving 18 bases between the germline ends.

The V and J genes are TRBV30 and TRBJ2-3; D might be TRBD1 or TRBD2, each matching 6 bases. Germline assignment: CDR1 GTSNPN and CDR2 SVGIG (reference sequence). V shed 3 bases and J shed 2 bases, with 9 bases lying between them. CDR3 length equals 13 residues. The CDR3 loop reads CAWRWGATDTQYF. The CDR3 DNA reads as TGTGCCTGGAGGTGGGGGGCCACAGATACGCAGTATTTT.